This T cell receptor (beta chain) is drawn from a study of OX40 agonist ivuxolimab in advanced cancers. In the study overall: Every 2 weeks, patients got intravenous ivuxolimab at one of six dose levels (0.01-10 mg/kg). Age averaged about 60 years (range about 20 to 80), and roughly 80% were male.

The repertoire was sequenced with immunoSEQ multiplex PCR; TCRdb's copy has only in-frame clones and lacks some. The data hold about 45,000 clones, with approximately 82% observed a single time. Exclusion applied to patients with autoimmune disease history or systemic immunosuppression. J gave up 4 bases and V 5 bases, and 4 bases lay outside the gene matches. This CDR3 region has 15 residues. Germline V gene sequence: CDR1 LNHNV, CDR2 YYDKDF (reference sequence). This sequence joins TRBV15 and TRBJ2-2; the match to TRBD1 covers 10 bases. Sequences were derived from CD4+ or CD8+ T cells sorted from blood, sampled in a trial of the OX40 agonist ivuxolimab. The clonotype was recovered from an adult with an advanced solid tumor such as melanoma, head and neck, liver or kidney cancer. CDR3 DNA: TGTGCCACCAGCTCGGGGACAGGGGCCACCGGGGAGCTGTTTTTT. Translating gives CATSSGTGATGELFF.